The 9 T cell receptor beta chains below come from one sample, sequenced in a study of blood T cell repertoires in COVID-19. The method was immunoSEQ multiplex PCR; TCRdb's version includes in-frame clones alone and lacks a portion of them. The data contain 90,000 to 150,000 clones, approximately 87% of them singletons. Sequenced material: peripheral blood. These receptors all stem from a woman between 50 and 59 years old with acute or convalescent COVID-19.

The J gene is TRBJ2-7, the V gene TRBV11-2; D gene uncertain. The V gene's germline CDR1 is SGHAT and CDR2 FQNNGV. V dropped 5 bases and J dropped 0 bases, with 17 bases sitting between them. The CDR3 runs 16 residues. CDR3: CASSKGGFQSSYEQYF. The CDR3 DNA sequence: TGTGCCAGCAGCAAAGGCGGTTTCCAGAGCTCCTACGAGCAGTACTTC.

The J gene is TRBJ2-7, the V gene TRBV11-3; weak D call: TRBD2 (6 bases). Germline values: CDR1 SGHNT, CDR2 YENEEA. The V and J ends lost 1 base and 2 bases respectively, with 12 bases between them. The CDR3 length is 15 residues. The CDR3 loop is CASSLASGPTYEQYF. As DNA, the CDR3 is TGTGCCAGCAGCTTAGCAAGCGGGCCCACCTACGAGCAGTACTTC.

The chain is built from TRBV7-2 and TRBJ2-2; D gene ambiguous. Trimming removed 5 bases at V and 5 bases at J, with 12 bases between. CDR1 and CDR2 from the germline V gene are SGHTA and FQGNSA. The CDR3 contains 14 residues. The CDR3 protein is CASSPRPSTGELFF. The CDR3, as DNA: TGTGCCAGCAGCCCCCGCCCCAGTACCGGGGAGCTGTTTTTT.

This chain links TRBV5-5 with TRBJ1-2; maybe TRBD1 (6 bases). This CDR3 spans 12 amino acids. In germline, CDR1 is SGHKS, CDR2 YYEKEE (reference sequence). V lost 4 bases to trimming and J lost 5 bases, with 9 bases between them. CDR3 sequence (DNA): TGTGCCAGCAGCCGGGACACTTATGGCTACACCTTC. It encodes CASSRDTYGYTF.

This chain links TRBV3-1 (or the pseudogene TRBV3-2) with TRBJ1-2, with D hard to call. V gave up 4 bases and J gave up 6 bases, with 15 bases separating them. The length of the CDR3 is 14 residues. The germline V gene encodes CDR1 LGHDT and CDR2 YNNKEL (reference sequence). The CDR3 nucleotides read TGTGCCAGCAGCCCCCTAGGAGGGTATAATGGCTACACCTTC. Amino acid sequence: CASSPLGGYNGYTF.

The chain links TRBV3-1 (or the pseudogene TRBV3-2) to TRBJ2-3; tentatively, D is TRBD2 (5 bases). The CDR3 spans 15 residues. Germline V gene data show CDR1 as LGHDT and CDR2 as YNNKEL (reference sequence). Trimming took off 7 bases at V and 3 bases at J, with 17 bases between the two ends. CDR3 DNA sequence: TGTGCCAGCATCGGAGCGGAACCGGTAACAGATACGCAGTATTTT. It yields the protein CASIGAEPVTDTQYF.

The V and J genes are TRBV5-1 and TRBJ2-2, with D tentatively TRBD1 (6 bases). Germline V gene data show CDR1 as SGHRS and CDR2 as YFSETQ. There are 16 residues in the CDR3. Deletions cut 2 bases from V and 4 bases from J, with 15 bases between. CDR3 in amino acids: CASSLQGTQPTGELFF. Here the CDR3 DNA reads TGCGCCAGCAGCTTACAGGGTACACAACCCACCGGGGAGCTGTTTTTT.

J is TRBJ2-3 and V is TRBV5-4; 10 nucleotides align to TRBD2. Per the germline V gene, CDR1 is SGHNT and CDR2 is YYREEE (reference sequence). Unmatched junction bases numbered 5, after V lost 10 bases and J lost 0 bases. The CDR3 is 14 residues long. CDR3 amino acids: CAGSLAGSTDTQYF. The DNA for the CDR3 is TGTGCCGGGTCACTAGCGGGAAGCACAGATACGCAGTATTTT. Full variable domain (outside the CDR3, taken from reference TRBV5-4 and TRBJ2-3): ETGVTQSPTHLIKTRGQQVTLRCSSQSGHNTVSWYQQALGQGPQFIFQYYREEENGRGNFPPRFSGLQFPNYSSELNVNALELDDSALYLCAGSLAGSTDTQYFGPGTRLTVL.

The CDR3 DNA follows: TGTGCCAGCAGCTTAGGACTAGCGGGGGGCACAGATACGCAGTATTTT. Translated, it gives CASSLGLAGGTDTQYF. The chain employs TRBV7-8 and TRBJ2-3, with 12 positions matching TRBD2. Germline V CDR1 and CDR2: SGHVS, FQNEAQ. This CDR3 has 16 residues. The V segment lost 1 base and the J segment 1 base; nucleotides outside the gene matches: 0.